The T cell receptor beta chain under discussion was sequenced for a study of blood T cell repertoires in COVID-19. The ends were cut back, 2 bases at V and 5 bases at J, with 6 bases in the middle. This CDR3 contains 12 residues. Per the germline V gene, CDR1 is MNHEY and CDR2 is SVGAGI. The method was immunoSEQ multiplex PCR; TCRdb's version includes in-frame clones alone and lacks a portion of them. The data contain 65,000 to 90,000 clones, 83% of them singletons. The V and J genes are TRBV6-5 and TRBJ1-2; the D gene is possibly TRBD1 (6 bases). Sequences were obtained from peripheral blood. This receptor was obtained from a woman aged 60-75 years with acute or convalescent COVID-19. The CDR3 region has the DNA TGTGCCAGCAGTTACAGGGGGTATGGCTACACCTTC. Its translation is CASSYRGYGYTF.